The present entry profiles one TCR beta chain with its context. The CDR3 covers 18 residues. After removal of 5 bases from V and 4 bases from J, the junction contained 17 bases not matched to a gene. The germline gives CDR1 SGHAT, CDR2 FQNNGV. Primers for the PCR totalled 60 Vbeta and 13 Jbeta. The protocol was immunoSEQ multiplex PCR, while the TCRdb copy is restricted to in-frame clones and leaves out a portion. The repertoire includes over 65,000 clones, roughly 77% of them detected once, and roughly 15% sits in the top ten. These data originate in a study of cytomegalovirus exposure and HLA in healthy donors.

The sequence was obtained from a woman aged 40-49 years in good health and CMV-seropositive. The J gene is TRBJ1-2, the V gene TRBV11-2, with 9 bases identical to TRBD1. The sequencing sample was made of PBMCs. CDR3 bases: TGTGCCAGCAGCGCCGTTGGGCACAGGGGGCAGCAAAGCTATGGCTACACCTTC. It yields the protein CASSAVGHRGQQSYGYTF.